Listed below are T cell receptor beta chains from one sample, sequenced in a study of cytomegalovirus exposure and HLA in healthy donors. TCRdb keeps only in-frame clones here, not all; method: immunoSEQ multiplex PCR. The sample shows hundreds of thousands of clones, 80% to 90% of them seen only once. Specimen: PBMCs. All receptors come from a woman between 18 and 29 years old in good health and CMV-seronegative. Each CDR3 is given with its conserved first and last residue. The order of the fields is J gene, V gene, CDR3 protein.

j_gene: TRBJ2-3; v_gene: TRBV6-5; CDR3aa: CASRNLAGFTDTQYF
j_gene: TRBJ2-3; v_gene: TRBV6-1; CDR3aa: CASSDLTSGATDTQYF
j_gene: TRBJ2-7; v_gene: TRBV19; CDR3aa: CASRRDGSSYEQYF
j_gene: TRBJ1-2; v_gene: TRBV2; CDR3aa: CASRYDRAGYGYTF
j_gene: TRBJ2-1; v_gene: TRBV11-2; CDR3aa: CASSLPNNEQFF
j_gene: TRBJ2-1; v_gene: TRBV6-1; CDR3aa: CASSESVSRGYNEQFF
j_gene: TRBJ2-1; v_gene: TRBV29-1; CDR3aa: CSVGTSGRGREQFF
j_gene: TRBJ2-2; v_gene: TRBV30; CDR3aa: CAWGDRGRTRELFF
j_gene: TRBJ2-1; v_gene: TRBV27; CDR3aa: CASSFLGTRGGSYNEQFF
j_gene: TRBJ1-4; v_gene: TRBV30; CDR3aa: CASDRGIQFEKLFF
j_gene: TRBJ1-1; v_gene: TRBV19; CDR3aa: CASSIWGGSMNTEAFF
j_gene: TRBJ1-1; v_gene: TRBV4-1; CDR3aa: CASSPRQEEGTEAFF
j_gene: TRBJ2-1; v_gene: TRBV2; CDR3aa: CASPVRRDNEQFF
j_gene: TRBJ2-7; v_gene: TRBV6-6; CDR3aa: CASRDTISYEQYF
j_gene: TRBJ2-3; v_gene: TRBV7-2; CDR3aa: CANKDGTSGTDTQYF
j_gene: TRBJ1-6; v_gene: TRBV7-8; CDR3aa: CASSPQSRSSYNSPLHF
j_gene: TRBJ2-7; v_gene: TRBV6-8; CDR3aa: CASSEEGTYEQYF
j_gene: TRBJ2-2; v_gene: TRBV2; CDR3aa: CAILRTSGTGELFF
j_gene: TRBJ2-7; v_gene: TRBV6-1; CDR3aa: CASGVAETYEQYF
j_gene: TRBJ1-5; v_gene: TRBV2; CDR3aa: CASSGEGWEPQHF
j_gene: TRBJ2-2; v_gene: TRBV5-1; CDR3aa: CASTLRGTGGSGELFF
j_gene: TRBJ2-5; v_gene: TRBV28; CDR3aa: CASSGGRALGQETQYF
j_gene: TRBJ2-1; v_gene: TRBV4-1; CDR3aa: CASSQTYRTLAGVIDEQFF
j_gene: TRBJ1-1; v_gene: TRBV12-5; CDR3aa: CASGLVRSGDYLNTEAFF